These 27 T cell receptor beta chains were all obtained from the same sample, sequenced in a study of beta chain features in type 1 diabetes. The investigators reverse transcribed all of the isolated RNA, so they sequenced expressed TCRB transcripts. Some clones are missing from TCRdb's copy, which holds only in-frame ones; the method was immunoSEQ multiplex PCR. The repertoire has about 130,000 clones, 9.2% of them found once; the top ten carry around 0.68%. The source material was central memory CD4+ T cells from blood. The receptors come from a man in his late teens or twenties in good health.

The chain couples TRBV11-3 to TRBJ2-7, with a possible D match to TRBD2 (6 bases). Per germline, CDR1 SGHNT and CDR2 YENEEA. V was clipped by 3 bases and J by 2 bases, with 11 bases between them. The CDR3 covers 14 residues. CDR3 DNA: TGTGCCAGCAGCTTCAGAGCGGGCACCTACGAGCAGTACTTC. This gives the protein CASSFRAGTYEQYF.

The rearrangement uses TRBV25-1 and TRBJ2-5; D gene uncertain. The DNA end favors TRBJ2-7, so the J call may be wrong. There are 12 residues in the CDR3. The germline V gene encodes CDR1 MGHDK and CDR2 SYGVNS. The CDR3 DNA is TGTGCCAGCGGCGACAAGGCCCACGAGCAGTACTTC. This sequence encodes CASGDKAHEQYF.

The chain combines TRBV6-6 with TRBJ1-6, with D maybe TRBD1 (6 bases). Trimming shortened V by 6 bases and J by 9 bases, and 18 bases separated the two germline ends. CDR1 and CDR2 from the germline V gene are MNHNY and SVGAGI (reference sequence). The CDR3 covers 15 residues. CDR3 sequence reads: CASRDLRGDGSPLHF. In nucleotides, the CDR3 is TGTGCCAGCAGGGACCTCAGGGGCGATGGTTCACCCCTCCACTTT.

This clone was seen more than once but under ten times. This chain connects TRBV6-1 to TRBJ2-5; 7 bases line up with TRBD2. V lost 4 bases, J lost 2 bases, and 10 bases stayed unmatched. The V gene's germline CDR1 is MNHNS and CDR2 SASEGT. The CDR3 contains 16 residues. CDR3 sequence: CASSVLAAAVQETQYF. The CDR3 nucleotides read TGTGCCAGCAGTGTTCTAGCGGCCGCTGTACAAGAGACCCAGTACTTC.

The rearrangement links TRBV5-1 to TRBJ2-1, with 10 nucleotides matching TRBD1. Germline V CDR1 and CDR2: SGHRS, YFSETQ. V trimming: 4 bases; J trimming: 8 bases; junction bases outside the gene matches: 9. The CDR3 has 15 residues. The CDR3 DNA reads TGCGCCAGCAGCGCCCGGGACAGGGGCAGGCATGAGCAGTTCTTC. As protein: CASSARDRGRHEQFF.

In its sample, this clone was seen a few times. The gene calls are TRBV5-1 and TRBJ2-7, with 7 bases aligning to TRBD1. The CDR3 loop spans 14 amino acids. Looked up from germline, CDR1 is SGHRS and CDR2 is YFSETQ. The V segment lost 3 bases and the J segment 6 bases; nucleotides outside the gene matches: 9. The chain's CDR3 is CASSSPGQRGEQYF. The CDR3 nucleotides are TGCGCCAGCAGCTCTCCGGGACAGAGGGGCGAGCAGTACTTC.

This clone showed up just a few times. The CDR3 reads CASSTLAGGPQETQYF. CDR3 coding DNA: TGTGCCAGCAGCACCCTGGCGGGGGGGCCACAAGAGACCCAGTACTTC. The chain employs TRBV5-4 and TRBJ2-5, with 9 bases matching TRBD2. This CDR3 region has 16 residues. The junction had 9 bases not matched to a gene; V was cut back by 4 bases and J by 2 bases. CDR1 and CDR2 from the germline V gene are SGHNT and YYREEE (reference sequence).

The chain links TRBV5-6 to TRBJ2-5; 7 nucleotides match TRBD1. The V segment lost 4 bases and the J segment 1 base; nucleotides outside the gene matches: 1. The CDR3 length is 13 residues. Germline V lookup: CDR1 SGHDT, CDR2 YYEEEE. The CDR3 DNA reads as TGTGCCAGCAGCCGGACAGGCCAAGAGACCCAGTACTTC. This translates into CASSRTGQETQYF.

The CDR3 protein is CASSSGQGKEQYF. CDR3 coding DNA: TGTGCCAGCAGCTCAGGACAGGGAAAAGAGCAGTACTTC. The rearrangement uses TRBV9 and TRBJ2-7; the match to TRBD1 covers 8 bases. In germline, CDR1 is SGDLS, CDR2 YYNGEE. Trimming at V came to 4 bases and at J to 7 bases, leaving 7 bases not matched to a gene. The CDR3 length is 13 residues.

This clone was recorded a few times. The chain combines TRBV7-6 with TRBJ2-7, with 9 bases lining up with TRBD2. V lost 0 bases to trimming and J lost 5 bases; unmatched junction nucleotides: 2. The CDR3 runs 14 residues. Germline CDR1 is SGHVS and CDR2 is FNYEAQ. The CDR3 loop reads CASSLAPSGDEQYF. As DNA, the CDR3 is TGTGCCAGCAGCTTAGCGCCTAGCGGGGACGAGCAGTACTTC.

This clone appeared a few times. This chain links TRBV30 with TRBJ1-5; maybe TRBD1 (5 bases). Trimming left V 4 bases short and J 6 bases short, with 13 bases between. Germline V gene lookup returns CDR1 GTSNPN and CDR2 SVGIG (reference sequence). The CDR3 spans 13 residues. The DNA for the CDR3 is TGTGCCTGGACGGAGGGGTATTCTCAGCCCCAGCATTTT. The encoded protein is CAWTEGYSQPQHF. Full variable domain (remainder filled in from reference TRBV30 and TRBJ1-5): SQTIHQWPATLVQPVGSPLSLECTVEGTSNPNLYWYRQAAGRGLQLLFYSVGIGQISSEVPQNLSASRPQDRQFILSSKKLLLSDSGFYLCAWTEGYSQPQHFGDGTRLSIL.

V and J are TRBV5-1 and TRBJ1-6, with unresolved D. Germline V gene data show CDR1 as SGHRS and CDR2 as YFSETQ. V lost 1 base and J lost 9, with 17 bases in between. The CDR3 spans 16 residues. The CDR3 nucleotides are TGCGCCAGCAGCTTGTTTACCGGGTATGAGAGTTCACCCCTCCACTTT. This encodes CASSLFTGYESSPLHF.

This sequence joins TRBV7-9 and TRBJ2-1, with TRBD1 matching 11 bases. Germline CDR1 is SEHNR and CDR2 is FQNEAQ (reference sequence). The CDR3 contains 15 residues. V lost 5 bases, J lost 4 bases, and 4 bases stayed unmatched. This CDR3 reads CASSPGTGGYNEQFF. CDR3 nucleotides: TGTGCCAGCAGCCCCGGGACAGGGGGATACAATGAGCAGTTCTTC.

This CDR3 is CASRPNRGGWTPLHF. The CDR3, as DNA: TGCGCCAGCAGGCCGAATCGAGGGGGCTGGACACCCCTCCACTTT. This chain connects TRBV4-3 to TRBJ1-6; TRBD1 matches 7 bases. The trim removed 6 bases at V and 11 bases at J, leaving 13 bases unmatched. CDR1 and CDR2 (germline): LGHNA, YSLEER. This CDR3 has 15 amino acids.

The chain is built from TRBV25-1 and TRBJ2-3; the match to TRBD2 covers 8 bases. Looked up from germline, CDR1 is MGHDK and CDR2 is SYGVNS. The CDR3 sequence is 12 residues long. Trimming at V came to 4 bases and at J to 10 bases, leaving 4 bases not matched to a gene. The CDR3 DNA follows: TGTGCCAGCAGTGCGGGGGGGTGGGCGCAGTATTTT. Translation gives CASSAGGWAQYF.

This clone was observed a handful of times. The V and J genes are TRBV18 and TRBJ1-2, with unresolved D. Germline V gene data show CDR1 as KGHSH and CDR2 as LQKENI. The CDR3 sequence is 15 residues long. V was trimmed by 2 bases and J by 0 bases, leaving 10 bases between them. The CDR3 spells CASSPEGEANYGYTF. The CDR3 coding sequence is TGTGCCAGCTCACCAGAGGGAGAGGCTAACTATGGCTACACCTTC. Complete variable domain (other parts from reference TRBV18 and TRBJ1-2): NAGVMQNPRHLVRRRGQEARLRCSPMKGHSHVYWYRQLPEEGLKFMVYLQKENIIDESGMPKERFSAEFPKEGPSILRIQQVVRGDSAAYFCASSPEGEANYGYTFGSGTRLTVV.

This clone was observed a handful of times. The rearrangement uses TRBV2 and TRBJ1-5; tentatively, D is TRBD1 (6 bases). Trimming removed 5 bases at V and 0 bases at J, with 8 bases between. The CDR3 contains 14 residues. CDR1 is SNHLY, CDR2 FYNNEI, per germline. The CDR3, as DNA: TGTGCCAGCAGTTCAGGGGCTAGCAATCAGCCCCAGCATTTT. Translating gives CASSSGASNQPQHF.

The chain is built from TRBV28 and TRBJ2-2, with 8 positions matching TRBD2. There are 17 residues in the CDR3. Losses at the gene ends were 4 bases for V and 4 bases for J; bases not matched to a gene: 11. Germline assignment: CDR1 MDHEN and CDR2 SYDVKM. CDR3 in amino acids: CASSSPRSGGGTGELFF. DNA for the CDR3: TGTGCCAGCAGTTCCCCCAGGAGCGGGGGAGGCACCGGGGAGCTGTTTTTT.

The chain couples TRBV5-5 to TRBJ2-7; no clear D. V dropped 0 bases and J dropped 0 bases, with 7 bases sitting between them. The CDR3 totals 14 residues. Per germline, CDR1 SGHKS and CDR2 YYEKEE (reference sequence). The CDR3 here is CASSLVQTSYEQYF. The CDR3 DNA reads as TGTGCCAGCAGCTTGGTACAGACCTCCTACGAGCAGTACTTC.

This clone was counted only a few times. The chain uses TRBV9 and TRBJ2-3; TRBD2 matches at 14 bases. The junction had 13 bases not matched to a gene; V was cut back by 4 bases and J by 6 bases. This CDR3 comprises 18 residues. Per the germline V gene, CDR1 is SGDLS and CDR2 is YYNGEE. CDR3 region: CASSLMPGLAGVSDTQYF. CDR3 DNA: TGTGCCAGCAGCTTAATGCCGGGACTAGCGGGGGTTTCGGATACGCAGTATTTT. Combining the CDR3 with reference TRBV9 and TRBJ2-3 gives the whole variable domain DSGVTQTPKHLITATGQRVTLRCSPRSGDLSVYWYQQSLDQGLQFLIQYYNGEERAKGNILERFSAQQFPDLHSELNLSSLELGDSALYFCASSLMPGLAGVSDTQYFGPGTRLTVL.

In its sample, this clone was seen many times. The chain has TRBV29-1 and TRBJ1-2; D gene ambiguous. The germline V and J ends were trimmed by 1 base and 8 bases, with 8 bases remaining between them. CDR3 length: 11 amino acids. Germline values: CDR1 SQVTM, CDR2 ANQGSEA. This CDR3 reads CSVEAGSGYTF. Here the CDR3 DNA reads TGCAGCGTTGAAGCGGGAAGCGGCTACACCTTC.

The chain joins TRBV6-1 to TRBJ2-1; 9 nucleotides align to TRBD1. CDR3 length: 13 amino acids. Trimming removed 4 bases from V and 7 bases from J; junction bases left unmatched: 2. Germline V gene data show CDR1 as MNHNS and CDR2 as SASEGT. CDR3 DNA: TGTGCCAGCAGTGCAGACAGGGGGAATGAGCAGTTCTTC. Translating it yields CASSADRGNEQFF.

This clone was counted many times. The CDR3 sequence is CASVNRIYGYTF. CDR3 bases: TGTGCCAGCGTCAACAGAATCTATGGCTACACCTTC. The gene calls are TRBV28 and TRBJ1-2; D not certain. V was cut by 8 bases and J by 4 bases, with 11 bases left in between. CDR3 length: 12 amino acids. Germline lookup yields CDR1 MDHEN and CDR2 SYDVKM.

V gene TRBV5-6 combines with J gene TRBJ1-6; possible D gene TRBD1, 6 bases. The CDR3 loop spans 14 amino acids. Germline assignment: CDR1 SGHDT and CDR2 YYEEEE. The ends were cut back, 4 bases at V and 10 bases at J, with 15 bases in the middle. This CDR3 reads CASSRTGPGSPLHF. The CDR3 DNA sequence: TGTGCCAGCAGCCGAACAGGGCCGGGATCACCCCTCCACTTT.

This clone was picked up a small number of times. The rearrangement links TRBV6-5 to TRBJ2-5; unclear D gene. The CDR3 is 15 amino acids. V dropped 4 bases and J dropped 7 bases, with 19 bases sitting between them. Per the germline V gene, CDR1 is MNHEY and CDR2 is SVGAGI. CDR3 sequence reads: CASSSPAGSSGTQYF. For the CDR3, the DNA is TGTGCCAGCAGTTCGCCGGCAGGCAGCAGTGGGACCCAGTACTTC.

J is TRBJ2-1 and V is TRBV4-3; 7 bases fit TRBD1. The length of the CDR3 is 14 residues. CDR1 LGHNA and CDR2 YSLEER come from the germline V gene. After removal of 1 base from V and 9 bases from J, the junction contained 6 bases not matched to a gene. This CDR3 is CASSQGQGLGEQFF. The DNA for the CDR3 is TGCGCCAGCAGCCAAGGACAGGGTCTGGGTGAGCAGTTCTTC.

The table lists this clone with a few counts. The CDR3 DNA reads as TGTGCCAGCAGCATTGGTGACAGGGAATTCAATGAGCAGTTCTTC. The encoded protein is CASSIGDREFNEQFF. This chain connects TRBV11-3 to TRBJ2-1; TRBD1 matches at 7 bases. The CDR3 has 15 amino acids. With V trimmed by 5 bases and J by 6 bases, 10 bases remained unmatched. Germline lookup yields CDR1 SGHNT and CDR2 YENEEA. Looking up the rest from reference TRBV11-3 and TRBJ2-1 gives the full variable domain: EAGVVQSPRYKIIEKKQPVAFWCNPISGHNTLYWYLQNLGQGPELLIRYENEEAVDDSQLPKDRFSAERLKGVDSTLKIQPAELGDSAVYLCASSIGDREFNEQFFGPGTRLTVL.